What follows is one TCR beta chain and its context. Germline V gene sequence: CDR1 SNHLY, CDR2 FYNNEI. Trimming took 9 bases from V and 6 from J, leaving 12 bases between them. The CDR3 is 13 amino acids. The record originates from a study of PD-1 and CTLA-4 blockade in melanoma. Data came from immunoSEQ multiplex PCR; TCRdb stores just in-frame clones and leaves some out. The sample records tens of thousands of clones, approximately 88% being singletons. This specimen was CD8+ T cells from peripheral blood, taken before anti-PD-1 treatment. The receptor was isolated from a human donor with melanoma. The chain uses TRBV2 and TRBJ1-6; D may be TRBD1 (6 bases). CDR3 sequence (DNA): TGTGCCAGACAGGGTGATCTTAATTCACCCCTCCACTTT. Its protein is CARQGDLNSPLHF.